This TCR beta chain was identified in a study of T-cell memory formation after mild COVID-19. TCRdb ran MiXCR on the 5' RACE reads and lists one entry per CDR3 protein. Of approximately 45,000 distinct CDR3 sequences detected, 6.6% appear once; the ten largest clones hold roughly 0.79%. The sample holds a few counts of this clonotype. This clonotype was obtained from an adult who had mild COVID-19 (a few samples of this study predate the infection). Cell type and time point are not known. The sample was PBMCs or a T cell subset sorted from them (not recorded which).

The DNA for the CDR3 is TGTGCCAGCAGCGCTAGGGATCGGGGTTTGGGGGCCAATCAGCCCCAGCATTTT. Amino acids: CASSARDRGLGANQPQHF. The chain has TRBV11-3 and TRBJ1-5; TRBD1 might be the D (6 bases). There are 18 residues in the CDR3. Trimming pared 5 bases from V and 3 bases from J, leaving 23 bases between. Looked up from germline, CDR1 is SGHNT and CDR2 is YENEEA.